This entry lists 7 T cell receptor beta chains sequenced from one sample in a study of blood T cell repertoires in COVID-19. Using immunoSEQ multiplex PCR, the repertoire was profiled, and TCRdb retains in-frame clones only, with some absent. The sample yields 170,000 or so clones, roughly 80% seen once. Material for sequencing was PBMCs or T cells enriched from blood (not recorded which). These receptors all stem from a woman aged 45-65 years who had recovered from COVID-19.

This clone was observed a handful of times. The chain is built from TRBV7-2 and TRBJ2-3; D perhaps matches TRBD2 (5 bases). Germline V gene data show CDR1 as SGHTA and CDR2 as FQGNSA. The CDR3 sequence is 13 residues long. V lost 6 bases and J 2 bases, leaving 9 bases between the germline ends. Here the CDR3 DNA reads TGTGCCAGCAGTAGCGTCCACACAGATACGCAGTATTTT. Its protein product is CASSSVHTDTQYF.

J is TRBJ2-7 and V is TRBV27; a weak D match, TRBD2 (6 bases). The CDR3 length is 12 residues. Germline V gives CDR1 MNHEY, CDR2 SMNVEV (reference sequence). Trimming pared 7 bases from V and 4 bases from J, leaving 11 bases between. CDR3 residues: CASIGRQYEQYF. CDR3 nucleotide sequence: TGTGCCAGCATTGGGAGGCAGTACGAGCAGTACTTC.

J is TRBJ2-2 and V is TRBV12-5; 7 bases match TRBD2. The V and J ends lost 5 bases and 0 bases, in that order; junction bases with no gene match: 3. Per germline, CDR1 LGHNT and CDR2 FRNRAP. CDR3 length: 15 amino acids. The CDR3 here is CASGLGGSNTGELFF. CDR3 DNA sequence: TGTGCTAGTGGTCTGGGAGGGTCGAACACCGGGGAGCTGTTTTTT.

The genes are TRBV13 and TRBJ2-7; possible D gene TRBD2, 5 bases. Germline V gene lookup returns CDR1 PRHDT and CDR2 FYEKMQ (reference sequence). The CDR3 length is 15 residues. Trimming cost V 5 bases and J 2 bases, with 16 bases left between them. CDR3 sequence (DNA): TGTGCCAGCAGCCGAGACCGGGTCGGGACCTACGAGCAGTACTTC. Protein product: CASSRDRVGTYEQYF.

In DNA, the CDR3 is TGTGCCAGTAGAAGGGGGGGCACTGAAGCTTTCTTT. Translation: CASRRGGTEAFF. The chain joins TRBV19 to TRBJ1-1; perhaps TRBD1 as D (6 bases). Germline loops: CDR1 LNHDA, CDR2 SQIVND (reference sequence). The V end was cut by 6 bases, the J end by 4 bases, with 9 bases between. CDR3 length: 12 residues. The entire variable domain, with the rest obtained from reference TRBV19 and TRBJ1-1, is as follows: DGGITQSPKYLFRKEGQNVTLSCEQNLNHDAMYWYRQDPGQGLRLIYYSQIVNDFQKGDIAEGYSVSREKKESFPLTVTSAQKNPTAFYLCASRRGGTEAFFGQGTRLTVV.

The chain couples TRBV10-3 to TRBJ2-3; 13 nucleotides line up with TRBD2. Germline V gene lookup returns CDR1 ENHRY and CDR2 SYGVKD. There are 15 residues in the CDR3. Trimming at V came to 6 bases and at J to 8 bases, leaving 8 bases not matched to a gene. CDR3 amino acids: CAIRSGLAGEGTQYF. The CDR3 nucleotides read TGTGCCATCAGAAGCGGACTAGCGGGAGAGGGTACGCAGTATTTT.

This chain joins TRBV4-1 and TRBJ2-1; 9 bases map to TRBD1. The V segment lost 0 bases and the J segment 4 bases; nucleotides outside the gene matches: 10. Germline V gene lookup returns CDR1 MGHRA and CDR2 YSYEKL. The CDR3 has 18 residues. CDR3 residues: CASSQEWGTGTVYNEQFF. Written as DNA, the CDR3 is TGCGCCAGCAGCCAAGAATGGGGGACAGGGACGGTTTACAATGAGCAGTTCTTC.